The rows below give T cell receptor beta chains drawn from one sample of a study of T cell repertoires in cytomegalovirus infection. In TCRdb, the reads were re-called with MiXCR into one record per CDR3 protein. The sample holds fewer than 300,000 distinct CDR3 sequences, more than 20% seen once. The sequenced sample consisted of PBMCs. These receptors originate from a human donor in good health (CMV status not recorded). Some clones in this sample may be carry-over from other donors' samples. The CDR3 runs from the conserved cysteine through the conserved F or W. The order of the fields is V gene, J gene, D gene, clone size, CDR3 protein, CDR3 DNA. D genes are given only for firm matches. Only some rows state a clone size, as once, few, many or a class for expanded clones.

V: TRBV7-2
J: TRBJ2-1
D: TRBD1
size: many
CDR3: CASSSRGMTGLGNEQFF
DNA: TGTGCCAGCAGCTCCAGGGGAATGACAGGGTTAGGCAATGAGCAGTTCTTC

V: TRBV18
J: TRBJ2-7
D: NA
size: many
CDR3: CASSPGTDYEQYF
DNA: TGTGCCAGCTCACCCGGGACCGACTACGAGCAGTACTTC

V: TRBV20-1
J: TRBJ2-7
D: NA
size: NA
CDR3: CSARTRNYEQYF
DNA: TGCAGTGCTAGGACACGGAACTACGAGCAGTACTTC

V: TRBV19
J: TRBJ1-2
D: NA
size: NA
CDR3: CASSIWADYGYTF
DNA: TGTGCCAGTAGTATTTGGGCGGACTATGGCTACACCTTC

V: TRBV6-2/TRBV6-3
J: TRBJ2-7
D: TRBD2
size: NA
CDR3: CASTLGGVGGEQYF
DNA: TGTGCCAGCACGCTGGGAGGGGTTGGAGGCGAGCAGTACTTC

V: TRBV27
J: TRBJ2-3
D: NA
size: few
CDR3: CASSLLRGGSTDTQYF
DNA: TGTGCCAGCAGTTTACTCCGTGGGGGTAGCACAGATACGCAGTATTTT

V: TRBV5-1
J: TRBJ1-1
D: NA
size: NA
CDR3: CASRGGRVTEAFF
DNA: TGCGCCAGCAGGGGTGGACGGGTCACTGAAGCTTTCTTT

V: TRBV15
J: TRBJ1-1
D: NA
size: few
CDR3: CATSRDPGLNTEAFF
DNA: TGTGCCACCAGCAGAGATCCCGGACTCAACACTGAAGCTTTCTTT

V: TRBV7-2
J: TRBJ2-1
D: TRBD2
size: many
CDR3: CASSWGGGDNEQFF
DNA: TGTGCCAGCAGCTGGGGGGGTGGGGACAATGAGCAGTTCTTC

V: TRBV7-2
J: TRBJ2-5
D: NA
size: NA
CDR3: CASSLEMWTAQETQYF
DNA: TGTGCCAGCAGCTTAGAGATGTGGACAGCCCAAGAGACCCAGTACTTC

V: TRBV14
J: TRBJ2-5
D: NA
size: NA
CDR3: CASSPATGPQETQYF
DNA: TGTGCCAGCAGCCCCGCTACGGGACCCCAAGAGACCCAGTACTTC

V: TRBV5-1
J: TRBJ2-1
D: TRBD1
size: NA
CDR3: CASSSTGTEYNEQFF
DNA: TGCGCCAGCAGCTCAACCGGGACAGAATACAATGAGCAGTTCTTC

V: TRBV28
J: TRBJ2-7
D: NA
size: NA
CDR3: CASSVGTGISYEQYF
DNA: TGTGCCAGCAGTGTCGGGACGGGGATTTCCTACGAGCAGTACTTC

V: TRBV6-2/TRBV6-3
J: TRBJ1-5
D: NA
size: NA
CDR3: CASFGDAGGDQPQHF
DNA: TGTGCCAGCTTTGGGGACGCCGGGGGGGATCAGCCCCAGCATTTT

V: TRBV7-8
J: TRBJ2-1
D: NA
size: NA
CDR3: CASSLSTGSNEQFF
DNA: TGTGCCAGCAGCTTATCAACAGGGTCAAATGAGCAGTTCTTC

V: TRBV29-1
J: TRBJ1-3
D: NA
size: many
CDR3: CSATRENSGNTIYF
DNA: TGCAGCGCCACCAGGGAAAACTCTGGAAACACCATATATTTT

V: TRBV10-3
J: TRBJ1-5
D: NA
size: NA
CDR3: CAISESGGGEYQPQHF
DNA: TGTGCCATCAGTGAGTCGGGGGGGGGCGAGTATCAGCCCCAGCATTTT